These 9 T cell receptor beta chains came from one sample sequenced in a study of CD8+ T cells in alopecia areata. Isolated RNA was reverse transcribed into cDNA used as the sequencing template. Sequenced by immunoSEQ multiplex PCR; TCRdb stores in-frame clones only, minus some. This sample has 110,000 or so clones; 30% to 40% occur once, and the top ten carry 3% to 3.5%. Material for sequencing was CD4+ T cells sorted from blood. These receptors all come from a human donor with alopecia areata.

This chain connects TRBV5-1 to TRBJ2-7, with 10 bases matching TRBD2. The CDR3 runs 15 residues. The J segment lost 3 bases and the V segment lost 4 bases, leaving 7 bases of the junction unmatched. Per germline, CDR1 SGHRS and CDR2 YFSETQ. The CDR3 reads CASSQPGTSVYEQYF. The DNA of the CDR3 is TGCGCCAGCAGCCAACCCGGGACTAGCGTCTACGAGCAGTACTTC.

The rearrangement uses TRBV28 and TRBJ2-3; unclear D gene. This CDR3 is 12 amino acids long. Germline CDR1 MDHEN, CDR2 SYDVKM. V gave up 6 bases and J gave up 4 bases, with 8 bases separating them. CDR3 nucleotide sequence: TGTGCCAGCAGCCGGCCCCCAGATACGCAGTATTTT. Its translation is CASSRPPDTQYF.

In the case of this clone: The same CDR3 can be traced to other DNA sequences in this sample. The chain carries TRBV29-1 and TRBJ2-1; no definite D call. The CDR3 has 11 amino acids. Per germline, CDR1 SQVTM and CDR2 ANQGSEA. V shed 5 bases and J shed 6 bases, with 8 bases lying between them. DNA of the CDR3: TGCAGCGTTCGAGGTCTCAATGAGCAGTTCTTC. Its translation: CSVRGLNEQFF.

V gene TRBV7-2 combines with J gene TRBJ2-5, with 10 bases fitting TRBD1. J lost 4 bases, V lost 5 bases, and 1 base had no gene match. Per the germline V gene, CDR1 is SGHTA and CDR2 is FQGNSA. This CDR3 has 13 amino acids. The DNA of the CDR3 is TGTGCCAGCAGCCGGACAGGGGGAGAGACCCAGTACTTC. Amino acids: CASSRTGGETQYF.

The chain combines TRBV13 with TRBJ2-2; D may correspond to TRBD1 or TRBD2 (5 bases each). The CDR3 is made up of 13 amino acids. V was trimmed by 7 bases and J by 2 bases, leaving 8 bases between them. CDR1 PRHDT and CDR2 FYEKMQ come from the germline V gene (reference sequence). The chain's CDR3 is CASMGPNTGELFF. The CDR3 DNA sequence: TGTGCCAGCATGGGACCCAACACCGGGGAGCTGTTTTTT.

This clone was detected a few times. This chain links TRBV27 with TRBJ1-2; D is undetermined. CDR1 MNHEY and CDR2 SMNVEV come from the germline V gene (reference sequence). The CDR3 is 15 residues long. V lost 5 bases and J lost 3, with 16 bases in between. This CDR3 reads CASSAGTPPYYGYTF. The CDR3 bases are TGTGCCAGCAGTGCGGGAACACCCCCTTACTATGGCTACACCTTC.

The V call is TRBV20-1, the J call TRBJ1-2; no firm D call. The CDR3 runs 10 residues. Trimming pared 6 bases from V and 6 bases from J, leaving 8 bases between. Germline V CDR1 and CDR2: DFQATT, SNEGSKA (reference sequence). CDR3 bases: TGCAGTGCGCCACTGGATGGCTACACCTTC. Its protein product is CSAPLDGYTF.

CDR3 sequence: CASSPMLRTGGSEQYF. The CDR3 DNA reads TGTGCCAGCTCACCAATGCTTAGGACAGGGGGCTCCGAGCAGTACTTC. This chain connects TRBV18 to TRBJ2-7; 11 positions match TRBD1. Germline lookup yields CDR1 KGHSH and CDR2 LQKENI. The CDR3 runs to 16 residues. J was trimmed by 6 bases and V by 2 bases; bases with no gene match: 9.

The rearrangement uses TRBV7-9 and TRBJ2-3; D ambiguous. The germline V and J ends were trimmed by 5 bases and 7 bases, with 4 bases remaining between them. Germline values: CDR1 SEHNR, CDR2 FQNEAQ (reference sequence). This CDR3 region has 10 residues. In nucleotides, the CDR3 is TGTGCCAGCAGCCCTAATACGCAGTATTTT. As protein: CASSPNTQYF. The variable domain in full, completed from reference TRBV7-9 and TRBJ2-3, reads DTGVSQNPRHKITKRGQNVTFRCDPISEHNRLYWYRQTLGQGPEFLTYFQNEAQLEKSRLLSDRFSAERPKGSFSTLEIQRTEQGDSAMYLCASSPNTQYFGPGTRLTVL.